A selection of T cell receptor beta chains follows, all from one sample in a study of blood T cell repertoires in COVID-19. Sequencing used immunoSEQ multiplex PCR; TCRdb keeps in-frame clones, though not all of them. The sample lists about 73,000 clones, about 80% occurring once. The source material was peripheral blood. These receptors were obtained from a human donor in a cohort sampled during active COVID-19. Each CDR3 is given with its conserved first and last residue. The order of the fields is CDR3 protein, CDR3 DNA, D gene, J gene, V gene, clone size. The D gene is left open where the match is weak. Clone size is not always given. Where it is, it says once, few, many or a class for expanded clones.

CDR3aa: CASTLGQGGQLFF
CDR3nt: TGTGCCAGCACCTTGGGACAGGGAGGTCAGCTGTTTTTT
d_gene: TRBD1
j_gene: TRBJ2-2
v_gene: TRBV12-3/TRBV12-4
abundance: -

CDR3aa: CASKVTGTGSYEQYF
CDR3nt: TGTGCCAGCAAAGTAACCGGGACAGGGTCCTACGAGCAGTACTTC
d_gene: TRBD1
j_gene: TRBJ2-7
v_gene: TRBV6-5
abundance: -

CDR3aa: CASSSGTSGGTMRQFF
CDR3nt: TGTGCCAGCAGTTCCGGGACTAGCGGGGGGACAATGAGGCAGTTCTTC
d_gene: TRBD2
j_gene: TRBJ2-1
v_gene: TRBV28
abundance: -

CDR3aa: CASSGFAGRNEKLFF
CDR3nt: TGTGCCAGTAGTGGATTTGCGGGCCGTAATGAAAAACTGTTTTTT
d_gene: -
j_gene: TRBJ1-4
v_gene: TRBV19
abundance: -

CDR3aa: CASSLGGQGALQETQYF
CDR3nt: TGCGCCAGCAGCTTGGGGGGACAGGGCGCCCTCCAAGAGACCCAGTACTTC
d_gene: TRBD1
j_gene: TRBJ2-5
v_gene: TRBV5-1
abundance: -

CDR3aa: CASSEAPPRDTEAFF
CDR3nt: TGTGCCAGCAGTGAAGCCCCCCCCCGGGACACTGAAGCTTTCTTT
d_gene: -
j_gene: TRBJ1-1
v_gene: TRBV25-1
abundance: few

CDR3aa: CASRRQGRNSPLHF
CDR3nt: TGTGCCAGCAGAAGACAGGGACGAAATTCACCCCTCCACTTT
d_gene: TRBD1
j_gene: TRBJ1-6
v_gene: TRBV6-5
abundance: -

CDR3aa: CASSLSSGTDTQYF
CDR3nt: TGTGCCAGCAGCTTAAGTAGCGGCACAGATACGCAGTATTTT
d_gene: -
j_gene: TRBJ2-3
v_gene: TRBV7-3
abundance: -

CDR3aa: CASSQDRDRLNEQFF
CDR3nt: TGCGCCAGCAGCCAAGACCGGGACAGGCTCAATGAGCAGTTCTTC
d_gene: TRBD1
j_gene: TRBJ2-1
v_gene: TRBV4-3
abundance: once

CDR3aa: CASMHRAGNQPQHF
CDR3nt: TGTGCCAGCATGCACAGGGCGGGCAATCAGCCCCAGCATTTT
d_gene: -
j_gene: TRBJ1-5
v_gene: TRBV6-5
abundance: -

CDR3aa: CATQGRRMNTEAFF
CDR3nt: TGTGCCACGCAGGGGCGACGAATGAACACTGAAGCTTTCTTT
d_gene: -
j_gene: TRBJ1-1
v_gene: TRBV19
abundance: -

CDR3aa: CASSPSDKSSNQPQHF
CDR3nt: TGTGCCAGCTCACCCTCGGACAAATCTAGCAATCAGCCCCAGCATTTT
d_gene: -
j_gene: TRBJ1-5
v_gene: TRBV18
abundance: few

CDR3aa: CSASHRGRGGLTQYF
CDR3nt: TGCAGTGCTAGTCACCGCGGGCGGGGGGGCCTTACGCAGTATTTT
d_gene: TRBD2
j_gene: TRBJ2-3
v_gene: TRBV20-1
abundance: -

CDR3aa: CATSRAPVRVVGNQPQHF
CDR3nt: TGTGCCACCAGCAGAGCTCCTGTCAGGGTTGTGGGCAATCAGCCCCAGCATTTT
d_gene: -
j_gene: TRBJ1-5
v_gene: TRBV15
abundance: once

CDR3aa: CASSGSIYNEQFF
CDR3nt: TGTGCCAGCAGCGGGAGCATTTACAATGAGCAGTTCTTC
d_gene: -
j_gene: TRBJ2-1
v_gene: TRBV9
abundance: -

CDR3aa: CASTSLAGNIQYF
CDR3nt: TGTGCCAGCACCTCCCTAGCGGGGAACATTCAGTACTTC
d_gene: TRBD2
j_gene: TRBJ2-4
v_gene: TRBV5-6
abundance: -

CDR3aa: CASSGDRGNYGYTF
CDR3nt: TGTGCCAGCAGCGGGGACAGGGGAAACTATGGCTACACCTTC
d_gene: TRBD1
j_gene: TRBJ1-2
v_gene: TRBV9
abundance: -

CDR3aa: CATSDADFTDTQYF
CDR3nt: TGTGCCACCAGTGATGCCGACTTCACAGATACGCAGTATTTT
d_gene: -
j_gene: TRBJ2-3
v_gene: TRBV24-1
abundance: -

CDR3aa: CSVEPGRNYGYTF
CDR3nt: TGCAGCGTTGAGCCGGGAAGGAACTATGGCTACACCTTC
d_gene: -
j_gene: TRBJ1-2
v_gene: TRBV29-1
abundance: -

CDR3aa: CASSASSGNTIYF
CDR3nt: TGTGCCAGCAGCGCTAGCTCTGGAAACACCATATATTTT
d_gene: -
j_gene: TRBJ1-3
v_gene: TRBV9
abundance: -

CDR3aa: CASSLVSGLNTEAFF
CDR3nt: TGTGCCAGCAGCTTAGTTTCCGGGTTGAACACTGAAGCTTTCTTT
d_gene: -
j_gene: TRBJ1-1
v_gene: TRBV7-9
abundance: -

CDR3aa: CASSVDTGTEAFF
CDR3nt: TGTGCCAGCAGCGTAGACACAGGGACTGAAGCTTTCTTT
d_gene: -
j_gene: TRBJ1-1
v_gene: TRBV9
abundance: -